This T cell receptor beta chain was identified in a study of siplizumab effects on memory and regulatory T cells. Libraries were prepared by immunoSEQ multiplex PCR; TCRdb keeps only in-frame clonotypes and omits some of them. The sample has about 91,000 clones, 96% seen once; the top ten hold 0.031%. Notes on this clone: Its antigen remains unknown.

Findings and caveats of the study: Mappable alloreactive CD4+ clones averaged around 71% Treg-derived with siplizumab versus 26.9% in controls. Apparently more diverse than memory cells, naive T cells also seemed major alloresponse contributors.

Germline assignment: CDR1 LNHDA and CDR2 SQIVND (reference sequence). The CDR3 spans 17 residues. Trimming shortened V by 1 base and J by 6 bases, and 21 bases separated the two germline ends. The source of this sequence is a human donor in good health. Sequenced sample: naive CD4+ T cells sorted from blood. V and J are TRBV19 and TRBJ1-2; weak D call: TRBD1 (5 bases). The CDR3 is CASSIVMDFPTDHGYTF. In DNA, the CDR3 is TGTGCCAGTAGTATAGTGATGGATTTCCCGACAGACCATGGCTACACCTTC.